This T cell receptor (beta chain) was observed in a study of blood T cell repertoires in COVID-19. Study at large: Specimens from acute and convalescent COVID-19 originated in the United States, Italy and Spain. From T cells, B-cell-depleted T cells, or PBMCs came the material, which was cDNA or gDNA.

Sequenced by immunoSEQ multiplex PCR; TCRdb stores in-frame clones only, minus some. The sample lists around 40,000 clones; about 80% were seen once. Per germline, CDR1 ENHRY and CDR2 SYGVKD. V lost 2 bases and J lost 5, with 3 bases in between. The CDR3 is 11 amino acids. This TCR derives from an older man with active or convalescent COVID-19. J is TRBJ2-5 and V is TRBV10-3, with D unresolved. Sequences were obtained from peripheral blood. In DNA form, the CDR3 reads TGTGCCATCAGTGAGGCGGAGACCCAGTACTTC. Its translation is CAISEAETQYF.